The rows below give T cell receptor beta chains drawn from one sample of a study of blood T cell repertoires in COVID-19. The repertoire was sequenced with immunoSEQ multiplex PCR; TCRdb's copy has only in-frame clones and lacks some. The sample includes fewer than 250,000 clones, less than 80% of them seen just once. The specimen sequenced was peripheral blood. Every receptor here comes from a woman in her 50s with acute or convalescent COVID-19. Both conserved end residues are part of each CDR3. The D gene is left open where the match is weak. Clone size is shown for a subset of rows, as once, few, many or a class of expanded clone.

>TRBJ1-6|TRBV7-2|NA|few
TGTGCCAGCAGCTTCAATTCCCGCGGCTCCTATAATTCACCCCTCCACTTT
CASSFNSRGSYNSPLHF
>TRBJ2-3|TRBV7-8|TRBD1|NA
TGTGCCAGCAGCTTACGTACAGGGGTCACAGATACGCAGTATTTT
CASSLRTGVTDTQYF
>TRBJ2-7|TRBV2|TRBD1|NA
TGTGCCAGCAGTGAACAGGGGGCGAGGGAGCAGTACTTC
CASSEQGAREQYF
>TRBJ1-5|TRBV15|TRBD1|few
TGTGCCACCAGCAGAGATATTACGTGGGGACAGAATCAGCCCCAGCATTTT
CATSRDITWGQNQPQHF
>TRBJ2-7|TRBV6-2/TRBV6-3|TRBD1|many
TGTGCCAGCAGTTACTCCGGGACAGGGTCCTACGAGCAGTACTTC
CASSYSGTGSYEQYF
>TRBJ1-4|TRBV19|NA|once
TGTGCCAGTAGTCTCCACTCTCCTATGGAGAGGGAAAAACTGTTTTTT
CASSLHSPMEREKLFF
>TRBJ2-4|TRBV6-1|NA|NA
TGTGCCAGCAGTGAAGGGAGTGGTGCCAAAAACATTCAGTACTTC
CASSEGSGAKNIQYF
>TRBJ1-1|TRBV28|NA|many
TGTGCCAGCAGCCGACAGCGCACTGAAGCTTTCTTT
CASSRQRTEAFF
>TRBJ1-5|TRBV5-8|NA|NA
TGTGCCAGCAGCTTGCGGCCAATCTATCGGGGGGGATACCAGCCCCAGCATTTT
CASSLRPIYRGGYQPQHF
>TRBJ2-3|TRBV9|NA|once
TGTGCCAGCAGCGTAGCCCCCCATACGCGCGGGGTTCGCACAGATACGCAGTATTTT
CASSVAPHTRGVRTDTQYF
>TRBJ2-2|TRBV12-5|NA|NA
TGTGCTAGTGGTTTGGAGGGGGTCAGCGGGGAGCTGTTTTTT
CASGLEGVSGELFF
>TRBJ2-7|TRBV5-1|NA|once
TGCGCCAGCAGCTTAAACGGAGGCGAGCAGTACTTC
CASSLNGGEQYF
>TRBJ2-4|TRBV7-9|NA|NA
TGTGCCAGCTCACGTACTACCCTGGTAGCCAAAAACATTCAGTACTTC
CASSRTTLVAKNIQYF
>TRBJ2-7|TRBV6-5|TRBD1|NA
TGTGCCAGCAGCTCCCGGGACAGGGCCTACGAGCAGTACTTC
CASSSRDRAYEQYF
>TRBJ2-6|TRBV4-1|TRBD1|once
TGCGCCAGCAGCCAAGGGACAGGAGCTGGGGCCAACGTCCTGACTTTC
CASSQGTGAGANVLTF
>TRBJ1-6|TRBV28|TRBD1|NA
TGTGCCAGCAGTGGGACAGGGGGGAATTCACCCCTCCACTTT
CASSGTGGNSPLHF
>TRBJ2-3|TRBV6-5|NA|NA
TGTGCCAGCAGTACCTTCTATAGCCCGCCAGATACGCAGTATTTT
CASSTFYSPPDTQYF
>TRBJ2-1|TRBV6-6|TRBD1|NA
TGTGCCAGCAGTTACTCGGGCGGACAGGGATTTAATGAGCAGTTCTTC
CASSYSGGQGFNEQFF
>TRBJ2-1|TRBV30|NA|NA
TGTGCCTGGAGTGTACTTCGGGAACACAATGAGCAGTTCTTC
CAWSVLREHNEQFF
>TRBJ2-3|TRBV5-4|NA|NA
TGTGCCAGCAGCCCGGACAGTAGCACAGATACGCAGTATTTT
CASSPDSSTDTQYF
>TRBJ1-3|TRBV7-2|TRBD1|NA
TGTGCCAGCAGCGTCCACAGGGGTACGTTCTCTGGAAACACCATATATTTT
CASSVHRGTFSGNTIYF
>TRBJ1-1|TRBV19|NA|NA
TGTGCATCTGGTGGGGGGAGGAACACTGAAGCTTTCTTT
CASGGGRNTEAFF
>TRBJ2-7|TRBV5-8|NA|NA
TGTGCCAGCAGCTTGGCCAGATCAGGCTCCTACGAGCAGTACTTC
CASSLARSGSYEQYF
>TRBJ2-1|TRBV12-3/TRBV12-4|TRBD1|NA
TGTGCCATATCGACAGGGGAGGCGTATGAGCAGTTCTTC
CAISTGEAYEQFF
>TRBJ1-1|TRBV18|NA|NA
TGTGCCAGCTCACCAGCAAGACTATTCGAAGCTTTCTTT
CASSPARLFEAFF
>TRBJ1-2|TRBV14|TRBD1|NA
TGTGCCAGCAGCCGGACAGGGACGGACTATGGCTACACCTTC
CASSRTGTDYGYTF
>TRBJ1-2|TRBV7-2|NA|NA
TGTGCCAGCAGCTTAGAGCGGGGAGGCTATGGCTACACCTTC
CASSLERGGYGYTF
>TRBJ1-6|TRBV5-6|TRBD1|NA
TGTGCCAGCAGCCGGGCAGGGGGTTTAAATTCACCCCTCCACTTT
CASSRAGGLNSPLHF
>TRBJ1-6|TRBV19|NA|NA
TGTGCCAGTAGTGGGCAGGGATGGATGTCACCCCTCCACTTT
CASSGQGWMSPLHF
>TRBJ1-5|TRBV6-6|NA|NA
TGTGCCAGCAGTTACGGGACTTATGACAATCAGCCCCAGCATTTT
CASSYGTYDNQPQHF
>TRBJ1-4|TRBV5-4|NA|NA
TGTGCCAGCAGCTCGGGGGGACCGCCTAATGAAAAACTGTTTTTT
CASSSGGPPNEKLFF
>TRBJ1-4|TRBV15|NA|NA
TGTGCCACCAGCACCGCGCGAGAGGAAAAACTGTTTTTT
CATSTAREEKLFF
>TRBJ1-2|TRBV7-2|TRBD1|NA
TGTGCCAGCAGCTTACACAAACAGGGGTGGGTCGATGGCTACACCTTC
CASSLHKQGWVDGYTF
>TRBJ2-4|TRBV4-2|NA|NA
TGTGCCAGCAGCCAAGTAGCGGAACGTTACATTCAGTACTTC
CASSQVAERYIQYF
>TRBJ1-4|TRBV7-2|NA|NA
TGTGCCAGCAGCCCGGTCGGGGGGGCAACTAATGAAAAACTGTTTTTT
CASSPVGGATNEKLFF
>TRBJ2-3|TRBV19|NA|once
TGTGCCAGTAGTATGCTTCGGGGACAAGCCACAGATACGCAGTATTTT
CASSMLRGQATDTQYF
>TRBJ2-7|TRBV2|TRBD1|NA
TGTGCCAGCAGTTCCAGGACAGGCAACTACGAGCAGTACTTC
CASSSRTGNYEQYF
>TRBJ1-2|TRBV30|NA|few
TGTGCCTGGAGTGGGGGACTCCCGGAATATGGCTACACCTTC
CAWSGGLPEYGYTF
>TRBJ2-7|TRBV5-6|TRBD2|NA
TGTGCCAGCAGCTTGGCGGGAGGGACCAGCTCCTACGAGCAGTACTTC
CASSLAGGTSSYEQYF
>TRBJ1-5|TRBV12-3/TRBV12-4|TRBD1|once
TGTGCCAGCACGACAGGGATCCAGCCCCAGCATTTT
CASTTGIQPQHF
>TRBJ2-7|TRBV29-1|NA|NA
TGCAGCGTTACTAACGACGGAGTGAGCGAGCAGTACTTC
CSVTNDGVSEQYF
>TRBJ2-7|TRBV30|TRBD2|few
TGTGCCTGGCAGCGGGGGGGCTACGAGCAGTACTTC
CAWQRGGYEQYF
>TRBJ1-1|TRBV19|TRBD1|NA
TGTGCCAGTATACTCCGGGGGCAGGGGGCTGGCACTGAAGCTTTCTTT
CASILRGQGAGTEAFF
>TRBJ1-4|TRBV5-8|TRBD1|few
TGTGCCAGCAGCTTTAGGGGGCATAGTAATGAAAAACTGTTTTTT
CASSFRGHSNEKLFF
>TRBJ2-3|TRBV28|TRBD1|NA
TGTGCCAGCAGTTCAGACAGGGCCACAGATACGCAGTATTTT
CASSSDRATDTQYF
>TRBJ2-1|TRBV6-2/TRBV6-3|TRBD2|NA
TGTGCCAGCAGTTACGCGCGGGAGGGCCGGGGAAAGCAGTTCTTC
CASSYAREGRGKQFF
>TRBJ1-5|TRBV6-5|NA|once
TGTGCCAGCGAACACGGCAATCAGCCCCAGCATTTT
CASEHGNQPQHF
>TRBJ1-2|TRBV3-1/TRBV3-2|NA|NA
TGTGCCAGCAGCCAAGCAATACAGTCTACGAATGGCTACACCTTC
CASSQAIQSTNGYTF
>TRBJ2-1|TRBV3-1/TRBV3-2|NA|NA
TGTGCCAGCAGCGATTATAAAGGTTTCGGAGGGTCTGAGCAGTTCTTC
CASSDYKGFGGSEQFF
>TRBJ2-7|TRBV24-1|TRBD1|NA
TGTGCCACCAGTGACCCGGGACAGTCGGGAAGCTCCTACGAGCAGTACTTC
CATSDPGQSGSSYEQYF
>TRBJ2-3|TRBV6-5|TRBD1|NA
TGTGCCAGCAGTTCCCTGGGACAGGGGGCGGGGAATACGCAGTATTTT
CASSSLGQGAGNTQYF